The clone carrying this TCR beta chain has more than one count but fewer than ten. Antigen unknown. A universal primer site came from template switching; cDNA carried unique molecular identifiers. TCRdb re-called the 5' RACE reads through MiXCR, storing one row per CDR3 protein. The repertoire has about 340,000 distinct CDR3 sequences, around 9% of them found once; the top ten carry roughly 8.9%. The data were obtained in a study of identical twins. Study-level results: A cross-sectional statistical analysis, not follow-up of the same donors, supported the conclusions. Fewer insertions were carried by abundant cord blood beta clonotypes, but none was seen in memory repertoires.

CDR1 and CDR2 (germline): MGHDK, SYGVNS. V shed 4 bases and J shed 2 bases, with 12 bases lying between them. The length of the CDR3 is 14 residues. The donor group consisted entirely of healthy Caucasians. The origin of this receptor is a woman between 50 and 59 years old in good health. The chain has TRBV25-1 and TRBJ2-7; no clear D. The material sequenced was naive T cells sorted from blood. The CDR3 protein is CASSALPATYEQYF. The CDR3 DNA follows: TGTGCCAGCAGTGCCCTCCCAGCAACCTACGAGCAGTACTTC.